The present entry profiles one T cell receptor beta chain with its context. The PCR had 60 Vbeta and 13 Jbeta primers. The repertoire was sequenced with immunoSEQ multiplex PCR; TCRdb's copy has only in-frame clones and lacks some. The table records around 99,000 clones, around 73% of them present only once. The data were taken from a study of cytomegalovirus exposure and HLA in healthy donors. This CDR3 contains 13 residues. Looked up from germline, CDR1 is MNHNS and CDR2 is SASEGT. Trimming cost V 4 bases and J 3 bases, with 9 bases left between them. The chain combines TRBV6-1 with TRBJ1-1; D is perhaps TRBD1 (6 bases). This clonotype originated in a man between 35 and 55 years old in good health and CMV-seronegative. Sample: PBMCs. CDR3 loop: CASSGAGDTEAFF. The DNA of the CDR3 is TGTGCCAGCAGTGGGGCAGGGGACACTGAAGCTTTCTTT.